Below are 20 T cell receptor beta chains sequenced from a single sample in a study of T cells in women clearing cervical HPV infection. Data came from immunoSEQ multiplex PCR; TCRdb stores just in-frame clones and leaves some out. Found here are 36,000 or so clones; the top ten clones hold approximately 3.7%. The sample taken for sequencing was blood buffy coat. These receptors all come from a woman between 18 and 70 years old with a cervical HPV16 infection that either progressed to CIN3+ or cleared (not recorded which).

As for this clone: The read terminates 3 residues ahead of where the CDR3 ends, so the germline J gene completes it. The genes are TRBV6-4 and TRBJ2-1; 9 bases line up with TRBD2. This CDR3 region has 17 residues. Unmatched junction bases numbered 6, after V lost 0 bases and J lost 3 bases. CDR1 and CDR2 (germline): MRHNA, SNTAGT. The CDR3 loop is CASSDSASGTNYNEQFF. CDR3 DNA, as far as it was read: TGTGCCAGCAGTGACTCAGCTAGCGGGACAAACTACAATGAG.

Remarks on this clone: Read sequence stops 3 residues before the CDR3 end, and the germline J gene provides the missing end. The chain recombines TRBV30 with TRBJ2-7; TRBD2 matches 7 bases. CDR3 length: 13 amino acids. The junction had 5 bases not matched to a gene; V was cut back by 2 bases and J by 4 bases. Germline-derived CDR1 and CDR2 are GTSNPN and SVGIG (reference sequence). The sequenced CDR3 bases are TGTGCCTGGAGTATGAGCGGGAAGTACGAG. Its translation: CAWSMSGKYE. The complete CDR3 protein is CAWSMSGKYEQYF.

A remark on this clone: The CDR3 goes on 3 residues after the read ends, and that part is filled in from the germline J gene. V gene TRBV4-1 combines with J gene TRBJ1-1, with 9 bases lining up with TRBD1. The junction had 5 bases not matched to a gene; V was cut back by 3 bases and J by 0 bases. CDR3 length: 16 residues. The germline gives CDR1 MGHRA, CDR2 YSYEKL. CDR3 DNA (partial): TGCGCCAGCAGCCAGCCCCGGGACAGGGTGAACACTGAA. Amino acids: CASSQPRDRVNTE. The full CDR3 is CASSQPRDRVNTEAFF.

As for this clone: Read coverage stops 3 residues before the CDR3 terminus; the germline J gene supplies the remainder. V gene TRBV20-1 combines with J gene TRBJ1-2; D remains unclear. V lost 6 bases to trimming and J lost 4 bases, with 9 bases between them. CDR3 length: 11 residues. Germline-derived CDR1 and CDR2 are DFQATT and SNEGSKA (reference sequence). CDR3 amino acids: CSAPGRYGYTF. CDR3 bases read: TGCAGTGCCCCGGGTCGCTATGGC.

Of note for this clone: Read coverage stops 3 residues before the CDR3 terminus; the germline J gene supplies the remainder. The V gene is TRBV20-1, the J gene TRBJ2-1; TRBD2 agrees at 10 bases. The length of the CDR3 is 14 residues. The V and J ends lost 2 bases and 6 bases, in that order; junction bases with no gene match: 4. Germline V gives CDR1 DFQATT, CDR2 SNEGSKA (reference sequence). CDR3 bases read: TGCAGTGCTAGACTAGCGGGAGTCTTCAATGAG. This gives the protein CSARLAGVFNE. The complete CDR3 protein is CSARLAGVFNEQFF.

About this clone: The read ends 3 residues early relative to the CDR3; the germline J gene fills the gap. The chain has TRBV5-1 and TRBJ2-5; D perhaps matches TRBD2 (6 bases). The germline V and J ends were trimmed by 4 bases and 5 bases, with 15 bases remaining between them. Germline V gene lookup returns CDR1 SGHRS and CDR2 YFSETQ. The CDR3 is made up of 14 amino acids. CDR3 DNA, as far as it was read: TGCGCCAGCAGCAGCCGGGACTCAGGGGAGACC. The encoded protein is CASSSRDSGET. The CDR3 reads in full as CASSSRDSGETQYF.

Comments on this clone: The read terminates 3 residues ahead of where the CDR3 ends, so the germline J gene completes it. This CDR3 is also generated by other DNA sequences in the sample. The rearrangement joins TRBV6-2 or TRBV6-3 to TRBJ1-3; no clear D gene. The CDR3 covers 11 residues. The ends were cut back, 8 bases at V and 8 bases at J, with 10 bases in the middle. Germline V gives CDR1 MNHEY, CDR2 SVGEGT. This chain's CDR3 is CASAVEHTIYF. The part of the CDR3 DNA that was read is TGTGCCAGCGCGGTCGAGCACACC.

Turning to this clone: From the germline J gene comes the end of the CDR3, since the read stops 3 residues before it. This chain uses TRBV20-1 with TRBJ1-2; 10 bases align to TRBD1. This CDR3 region has 14 residues. Looked up from germline, CDR1 is DFQATT and CDR2 is SNEGSKA (reference sequence). Trimming cost V 6 bases and J 4 bases; bases outside gene matches: 8. The covered CDR3 bases are TGCAGTGCCTTTCTTAGGACAGGGGGCTATGGC. The encoded protein is CSAFLRTGGYG. The whole CDR3 region reads CSAFLRTGGYGYTF.

In regard to this clone: The read ends 3 residues before the CDR3 terminus; that terminus is restored from the germline J gene. The V and J genes are TRBV5-4 and TRBJ2-1; TRBD2 matches 10 bases. Germline assignment: CDR1 SGHNT and CDR2 YYREEE (reference sequence). CDR3 length equals 16 residues. The trim removed 5 bases at V and 2 bases at J, leaving 7 bases unmatched. The CDR3 region is CASSRSAGGPYNEQFF. The sequenced part of the CDR3 DNA is TGTGCCAGCAGTCGGTCAGCGGGAGGGCCCTACAATGAG.

For this clone: The read comes to an end 3 residues before the CDR3 does, leaving the germline J gene to fill in the end. The rearrangement uses TRBV28 and TRBJ2-7, with D perhaps TRBD1 (8 bases). CDR3 size: 17 residues. V was clipped by 7 bases and J by 4 bases, with 26 bases between them. Germline V lookup: CDR1 MDHEN, CDR2 SYDVKM. This chain's CDR3 is CASTTFGGYRGGYEQYF. The DNA read from the CDR3 is TGTGCCAGCACCACTTTTGGGGGATACAGGGGGGGGTACGAG.

A note on this clone: The CDR3 goes on 3 residues after the read ends, and that part is filled in from the germline J gene. The J gene is TRBJ1-1, the V gene TRBV20-1; D not resolved. This CDR3 comprises 13 residues. The V gene's germline CDR1 is DFQATT and CDR2 SNEGSKA (reference sequence). V lost 3 bases to trimming and J lost 1 base, with 9 bases between them. The CDR3 sequence is CSASPGWNTEAFF. The DNA read from the CDR3 is TGCAGTGCTAGCCCCGGGTGGAACACTGAA.

A word on this clone: The read terminates 3 residues before the CDR3 end, so the remaining end is supplied by the germline J gene. This chain connects TRBV30 to TRBJ2-2, with D possibly matching TRBD1 (5 bases). Looked up from germline, CDR1 is GTSNPN and CDR2 is SVGIG (reference sequence). The CDR3 length is 17 residues. Trimming took 3 bases from V and 0 from J, leaving 17 bases between them. The covered CDR3 bases are TGTGCCTGGAGAAATGGGGCCCTTCGATCGAACACCGGGGAG. This encodes CAWRNGALRSNTGE. The entire CDR3 protein is CAWRNGALRSNTGELFF. The variable domain in full, completed from reference TRBV30 and TRBJ2-2, reads SQTIHQWPATLVQPVGSPLSLECTVEGTSNPNLYWYRQAAGRGLQLLFYSVGIGQISSEVPQNLSASRPQDRQFILSSKKLLLSDSGFYLCAWRNGALRSNTGELFFGEGSRLTVL.

Concerning this clone: Sequencing ends 3 residues short of the CDR3 end; the germline J gene provides the rest. The J gene is TRBJ1-5, the V gene TRBV28; no clear D gene. This CDR3 contains 11 residues. The germline CDR1 and CDR2 sequences are MDHEN and SYDVKM. The V end lost 4 bases, the J end lost 5 bases, and 3 bases lay between the germline ends. The CDR3 here is CASSSDQPQHF. The DNA read from the CDR3 is TGTGCCAGCAGTTCGGATCAGCCC.

As for this clone: The CDR3 extends 3 residues past the end of the read, so its final part is completed from the germline J gene. The J gene is TRBJ1-4, the V gene TRBV7-2; D is perhaps TRBD1 (6 bases). This CDR3 comprises 14 residues. The germline V and J ends were trimmed by 5 bases and 8 bases, with 15 bases remaining between them. CDR1 is SGHTA and CDR2 is FQGNSA in the germline V gene. The CDR3 region is CASSPLGGQEKLFF. The sequenced CDR3 bases are TGTGCCAGCAGCCCGTTAGGGGGACAAGAAAAA.

Here the CDR3 reads CASSLGQGNQPQHF. The CDR3 DNA, read in part, is TGTGCCAGCAGTTTAGGGCAGGGTAATCAGCCC. The chain carries TRBV12-3 or TRBV12-4 and TRBJ1-5; D is perhaps TRBD1 (5 bases). The read terminates 3 residues before the CDR3 end, so the remaining end is supplied by the germline J gene. The CDR3 extends over 14 amino acids. Trimming stripped 1 base from V and 4 bases from J, with 8 bases between.

To note about this clone: The read comes to an end 3 residues before the CDR3 does, leaving the germline J gene to fill in the end. The chain combines TRBV18 with TRBJ2-1; 7 bases map to TRBD1. The CDR3 consists of 16 residues. The germline CDR1 and CDR2 sequences are KGHSH and LQKENI. V lost 0 bases, J lost 6 bases, and 8 bases stayed unmatched. CDR3 bases read: TGTGCCAGCTCACCACCTGATGACAGGGTCCTCAATGAG. This encodes CASSPPDDRVLNE. In full, the CDR3 reads CASSPPDDRVLNEQFF. The full variable domain, its missing parts supplied by reference TRBV18 and TRBJ2-1, is NAGVMQNPRHLVRRRGQEARLRCSPMKGHSHVYWYRQLPEEGLKFMVYLQKENIIDESGMPKERFSAEFPKEGPSILRIQQVVRGDSAAYFCASSPPDDRVLNEQFFGPGTRLTVL.

Details on this clone: The CDR3 end falls 3 residues outside the read, so it is completed with the germline J gene. V is TRBV19 and J is TRBJ1-6, with D tentatively TRBD1 (6 bases). The V gene lost 5 bases and the J gene lost 3 bases, with 11 bases spanning the gap. This CDR3 has 15 amino acids. Germline CDR1 reads LNHDA; CDR2 reads SQIVND (reference sequence). CDR3 sequence: CASSPETGYNSPLHF. Incomplete CDR3 DNA: TGTGCCAGTAGTCCAGAGACAGGCTATAATTCACCC. The full variable domain, in which reference TRBV19 and TRBJ1-6 provide the parts outside the CDR3, is DGGITQSPKYLFRKEGQNVTLSCEQNLNHDAMYWYRQDPGQGLRLIYYSQIVNDFQKGDIAEGYSVSREKKESFPLTVTSAQKNPTAFYLCASSPETGYNSPLHFGNGTRLTVT.

On this clone itself: With the read ending 3 residues before the CDR3 end, the germline J gene is used to fill in that end. The chain is built from TRBV9 and TRBJ2-5; 7 nucleotides align to TRBD2. J was trimmed by 4 bases and V by 0 bases; bases with no gene match: 6. CDR1 is SGDLS and CDR2 is YYNGEE in the germline V gene. The CDR3 totals 15 residues. The DNA read from the CDR3 is TGTGCCAGCAGCGTAGTTCGGGGGACTATAGAGACC. Its translation is CASSVVRGTIET. In full, the CDR3 is CASSVVRGTIETQYF.

As for this clone: The sequenced fragment ends 3 residues before the CDR3 boundary, so the rest is inferred from the germline J gene. The chain has TRBV5-5 and TRBJ2-7; no clear D. The germline gives CDR1 SGHKS, CDR2 YYEKEE (reference sequence). The CDR3 is 13 amino acids. Trimming cost V 2 bases and J 6 bases, with 12 bases left between them. The part of the CDR3 DNA that was read is TGTGCCAGCAGCTTTTTCCGTTACAGCGAG. Encoded protein: CASSFFRYSE. The entire CDR3 protein reads CASSFFRYSEQYF.

For this clone: Read sequence stops 3 residues before the CDR3 end, and the germline J gene provides the missing end. The V gene is TRBV7-2, the J gene TRBJ2-3; TRBD2 agrees at 10 bases. Per the germline V gene, CDR1 is SGHTA and CDR2 is FQGNSA. V dropped 5 bases and J dropped 4; count of bases not matched to a gene: 6. CDR3 length: 15 amino acids. The CDR3 protein is CASSLTSGESDTQYF. The sequenced part of the CDR3 DNA is TGTGCCAGCAGCCTAACTAGCGGGGAGTCAGATACG.